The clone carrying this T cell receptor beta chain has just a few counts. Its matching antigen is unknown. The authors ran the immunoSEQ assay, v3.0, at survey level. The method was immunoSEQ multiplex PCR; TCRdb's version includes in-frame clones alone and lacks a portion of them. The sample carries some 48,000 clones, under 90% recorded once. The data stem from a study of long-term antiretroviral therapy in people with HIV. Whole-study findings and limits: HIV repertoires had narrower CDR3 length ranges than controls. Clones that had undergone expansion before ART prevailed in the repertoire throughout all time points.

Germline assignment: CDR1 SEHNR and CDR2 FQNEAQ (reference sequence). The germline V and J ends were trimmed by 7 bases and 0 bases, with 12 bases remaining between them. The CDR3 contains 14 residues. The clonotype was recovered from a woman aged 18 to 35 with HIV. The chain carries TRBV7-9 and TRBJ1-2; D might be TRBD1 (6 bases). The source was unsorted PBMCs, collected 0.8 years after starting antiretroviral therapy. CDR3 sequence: CASTRTDPNYGYTF. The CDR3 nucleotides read TGTGCCAGCACCCGGACAGACCCTAACTATGGCTACACCTTC.